Listed below are T cell receptor beta chains from one sample, sequenced in a study of T cells in Graves' hyperthyroidism and ophthalmopathy. TCRdb fed the multiplex PCR reads into MiXCR, producing one record per CDR3 protein. The data hold hundreds of thousands of distinct CDR3 sequences, with roughly a sixth observed a single time. Input material: blood. Every receptor here comes from a woman in her forties or fifties with Graves' hyperthyroidism that later progressed to Graves' ophthalmopathy. Each CDR3 is given with its conserved first and last residue. The D gene is left open where the match is weak. Part of the rows lack a size; the others show once, few, many or a class for expanded clones.

D gene	V gene	clone size	J gene	CDR3 DNA	CDR3 protein
TRBD1	TRBV30	few	TRBJ2-6	TGTGCCTGGAGCCCGGGGACAGCTGGGGCCAACGTCCTGACTTTC	CAWSPGTAGANVLTF
-	TRBV20-1	-	TRBJ1-3	TGCAGTGCCAAGACAATCTCTGGAAACACCATATATTTT	CSAKTISGNTIYF
-	TRBV20-1	-	TRBJ2-5	TGCAGTGCTAGAGATCTGCGGGGAAGAGAGACCCAGTACTTC	CSARDLRGRETQYF
-	TRBV7-6	few	TRBJ1-4	TGTGCCAGCAGCCTAGGGACGGTCATTGAAAAACTGTTTTTT	CASSLGTVIEKLFF
TRBD2	TRBV20-1	few	TRBJ2-2	TGCAGTGCTAGAGATTCAACTAGCGGAACCGGGGAGCTGTTTTTT	CSARDSTSGTGELFF
TRBD1	TRBV19	few	TRBJ1-2	TGTGCCAGTAGTGACCGGGACAGAGATTGGTATGGCTACACCTTC	CASSDRDRDWYGYTF
TRBD1	TRBV9	-	TRBJ1-1	TGTGCCAGCAGCCCGAGGGGGCGAGTCACTGAAGCTTTCTTT	CASSPRGRVTEAFF
TRBD1	TRBV5-1	many	TRBJ1-5	TGTGCCAGCAGCCTAGGACAGGGTGGACAGCCCCAGCATTTT	CASSLGQGGQPQHF
TRBD2	TRBV7-6	-	TRBJ2-1	TGTGCCAGCAGCTTATCGGCTAGCGGGGGGGCGAAGGATGAGCAGTTCTTC	CASSLSASGGAKDEQFF
-	TRBV20-1	-	TRBJ1-6	TGCAGTGCTAGTGCAGGGTTAGAATCACCCCTCCACTTT	CSASAGLESPLHF
TRBD1	TRBV5-1	many	TRBJ2-3	TGCGCCAGCAAGGGACAGGGCACAGATACGCAGTATTTT	CASKGQGTDTQYF
-	TRBV20-1	many	TRBJ2-7	TGCAGTGCTAGTTCCAGACCCAACTCCTACGAGCAGTACTTC	CSASSRPNSYEQYF
TRBD2	TRBV13	few	TRBJ2-2	TGTGCCAGCAGCTTAGCCCGACTAGCGGGACGGACCGGGGAGCTGTTTTTT	CASSLARLAGRTGELFF
TRBD2	TRBV2	many	TRBJ2-3	TGTGCCAGCAGTGAGCGGGCCGGACTAGCCGGATACACAGATACGCAGTATTTT	CASSERAGLAGYTDTQYF
TRBD1	TRBV9	many	TRBJ1-2	TGTGCCAGCAGCGTAGGGACAGGCCCCTATGGCTACACCTTC	CASSVGTGPYGYTF
TRBD1	TRBV24-1	few	TRBJ2-3	TGTGCCACCAGTGACCCCGGACAGGACACGCAGTATTTT	CATSDPGQDTQYF
-	TRBV6-1	-	TRBJ2-5	TGTGCCATGAGGGGGGGTTTGGAGACCCAGTACTTC	CAMRGGLETQYF
-	TRBV7-2	-	TRBJ1-3	TGTGCCAGCAGCTTATGGGGGGACTCCTCAGGAAACACCATATATTTT	CASSLWGDSSGNTIYF
-	TRBV27	many	TRBJ1-1	TGTGCCAGCCCTATTCCCTCGAACACTGAAGCTTTCTTT	CASPIPSNTEAFF
-	TRBV30	many	TRBJ1-3	TGTGCCTGGAGTTCCGGGGCCTTCAGAAACACCATATATTTT	CAWSSGAFRNTIYF
-	TRBV6-1	-	TRBJ1-1	TGTGCCAGCAGTGCGTCTACGGACACTGAAGCTTTCTTT	CASSASTDTEAFF
TRBD1	TRBV19	-	TRBJ2-5	TGTGCCAGTAGTATAGCCAATCTCTACCGGGACAGGGGAGAGACCCAGTACTTC	CASSIANLYRDRGETQYF
TRBD1	TRBV12-3/TRBV12-4	few	TRBJ1-5	TGTGCCAGCAGTTTAAAGGGGGCACGCAATCAGCCCCAGCATTTT	CASSLKGARNQPQHF
TRBD2	TRBV5-1	many	TRBJ2-3	TGCGCCAGCACTCGGACTAGCGGGGGAGATACGCAGTATTTT	CASTRTSGGDTQYF
TRBD2	TRBV5-5	many	TRBJ2-3	TGTGCCAGCAGTGGACTAGCGGGGAGTTATAGCACAGATACGCAGTATTTT	CASSGLAGSYSTDTQYF
TRBD1	TRBV5-1	few	TRBJ1-5	TGCGCCAGCAGCTTGGTGGCAGGGGGCGAACAGCCCCAGCATTTT	CASSLVAGGEQPQHF
-	TRBV18	-	TRBJ1-4	TGTGCCAGCTCACCACCGGCGGCAACTAATGAAAAACTGTTTTTT	CASSPPAATNEKLFF
-	TRBV11-2	-	TRBJ1-2	TGTGCCAGCAGCACGGACAGCCAATCCTATGGCTACACCTTC	CASSTDSQSYGYTF
-	TRBV18	many	TRBJ2-3	TGTGCCAGCTCACCGACAGCCCGCACAGATACGCAGTATTTT	CASSPTARTDTQYF
-	TRBV6-5	few	TRBJ2-4	TGTGCCAGCAGTTACGGGAACATTCAGTACTTC	CASSYGNIQYF
-	TRBV3-1	many	TRBJ2-7	TGTGCCAGCAGCTCAAGAGGGCGGGCCTACGAGCAGTACTTC	CASSSRGRAYEQYF
-	TRBV7-9	few	TRBJ1-3	TGTGCCAGCAGCCCAGACGCAGCTGGAAACACCATATATTTT	CASSPDAAGNTIYF
TRBD1	TRBV20-1	many	TRBJ2-7	TGCAGTGCTAGAGGCCGGGACAGGGACTACGAGCAGTACTTC	CSARGRDRDYEQYF
-	TRBV25-1	few	TRBJ1-2	TGTGCCAGCAGTCAGGGGCATTGGGGCTACACCTTC	CASSQGHWGYTF
-	TRBV20-1	-	TRBJ2-1	TGCAGTGCAAGAAGGGACTTCTACAATGAGCAGTTCTTC	CSARRDFYNEQFF
TRBD1	TRBV9	-	TRBJ1-2	TGTGCCAGCAGCGATATGACAGGGAACTATGGCTACACCTTC	CASSDMTGNYGYTF
TRBD1	TRBV12-3/TRBV12-4	many	TRBJ1-5	TGTGCCAGCAGTTTAGACTCAGGGGGTGGACAGCCCCAGCATTTT	CASSLDSGGGQPQHF
TRBD1	TRBV4-2	few	TRBJ1-1	TGTGCCAGCAGCCATCTAGGGGCAGGGGGCGAAGCTGAAGCTTTCTTT	CASSHLGAGGEAEAFF
-	TRBV18	many	TRBJ1-1	TGTGCCAGCTCACCACCGACAGGGAACACTGAAGCTTTCTTT	CASSPPTGNTEAFF
-	TRBV5-1	-	TRBJ2-5	TGCGCCAGCAGTCAGGATCAGGGAGAGACCCAGTACTTC	CASSQDQGETQYF
-	TRBV14	-	TRBJ2-7	TGTGCCAGCAGCCAAGATCAGGGGACACTCTACGAGCAGTACTTC	CASSQDQGTLYEQYF
TRBD2	TRBV10-3	many	TRBJ2-3	TGTGCCATCAGTGGGCAGTTAGGCGGGGGAACCACAGATACGCAGTATTTT	CAISGQLGGGTTDTQYF
TRBD1	TRBV3-1	many	TRBJ1-1	TGTGCCAGCAGCCCTGGGCACAGGGGGTTGGAGAACACTGAAGCTTTCTTT	CASSPGHRGLENTEAFF
-	TRBV6-2/TRBV6-3	-	TRBJ1-2	TGTGCCAGCAGTTACTCTGCGGGCCTCGCTTATGGCTACACCTTC	CASSYSAGLAYGYTF
TRBD1	TRBV6-1	-	TRBJ2-5	TGTGCCAGCAGTAAGGGACAGGGGCAAGAGACCCAGTACTTC	CASSKGQGQETQYF
-	TRBV7-2	-	TRBJ1-2	TGTGCCAGCAGCTCCGGCGCAGTTGCAGGGCACTATGGCTACACCTTC	CASSSGAVAGHYGYTF
-	TRBV28	many	TRBJ2-7	TGTGCCAGCAGTCTTCGGGTAGCGGTACTCCTCGAGCAGTACTTC	CASSLRVAVLLEQYF
-	TRBV29-1	-	TRBJ1-1	TGCAGCGTTGAGTCGGAGCAGGTAGGGACTGAAGCTTTCTTT	CSVESEQVGTEAFF
TRBD2	TRBV9	-	TRBJ2-3	TGTGCCAGCAGCGAGGCGGGGGGCTCGGTGGATACGCAGTATTTT	CASSEAGGSVDTQYF